This TCR beta chain was found in a study of blood T cell repertoires in COVID-19 (dated by TCRdb to 2019 to 2021). For the study in its entirety: Collaborator samples came from the United States, Italy and Spain and covered acute and convalescent phases of COVID-19. Nearly every sample came with metadata listing a de-identified subject ID, COVID-19 status, age in years and sex. Subjects who had been exposed to COVID-19, were actively infected with it, or had recovered from it provided the deeply sampled blood TCRbeta repertoires that made up the dataset. The samples were drawn from the first 160 participants of the ongoing ImmuneRACE study and from more than 1,000 subjects provided by 6 global collaborators. The repertoires were made available in a free public database intended to serve as a resource for research on the immune response to SARS-CoV-2. The prospective study material was composed of cDNA or gDNA derived from T cells, B-cell-depleted T cells, or PBMCs. Where HLA class I and class II types were available, the types were taken from metadata supplied by the sample provider, not from assay-based typing.

Of note for this clone: The clone's antigen remains unknown. Base qualities are not provided; no much larger clone lies one nucleotide away.

The immunoSEQ Assay, a bias-controlled multiplex PCR, was used to amplify TCRbeta CDR3 regions from genomic DNA. In the original analysis: The number of nucleated cells in each sample was estimated by amplification of reference gene primers within the assay. Sequence reads were collapsed and filtered to measure the absolute abundance of every unique TCRbeta CDR3 rearrangement. For each sample, productive Simpson clonality was calculated as the square root of Simpson's diversity index over productive rearrangements. The immuneACCESS repertoire file appears here via TCRdb, limited to in-frame rearrangements. These files lack a portion of the clones; in checked studies, under half of the deficit traces to unresolved V genes, and the cause of the others is not known. That table furnishes V, J and clone size, whereas the DNA furnished D and trimming. In this sample the table shows over 200,000 clones, approximately 90% of which occur a single time. The ten largest clones take up under 3.5% of the sample.

One collaborating source in Seattle enrolled patients while the patients were actively infected and followed the patients over time throughout the course of disease. Each collaborating institution followed its own protocols to collect whole blood in K2EDTA tubes. Collaborator samples were shipped for TCRbeta analysis as frozen whole blood, isolated PBMCs, or DNA extracted from either sample type. What the research found in general, with its limitations: The quantity of clinical and demographic metadata differed by source and by participant and was supplied without curation.

Counted from cysteine to phenylalanine, this CDR3 has 14 amino acids. The DNA shown is the 42-base CDR3, in frame from base 1. V and J lose 7 bases and 2 bases, and a span of 14 bases separates them. CDR1 is given as ENHRY and CDR2 as SYGVKD, both from the germline V gene. This TCR came from a man between 25 and 39 years old with COVID-19, enrolled during active disease. The chain is encoded by TRBV10-3 joined to TRBJ1-2; a weak D assignment points to TRBD1 (5 bases agree). The sample consisted of peripheral blood. CDR3 protein: CAITDQTVNYGYTF. The DNA sequence is TGTGCCATCACCGATCAGACAGTAAACTATGGCTACACCTTC.